This T cell receptor beta chain was documented in a study of shared clonotypes between healthy human individuals (dated by TCRdb to the early 2020s). Regarding the complete study: The cohort comprised a couple of women and a few men aged 18 to 49 years. For each donor, three plates each were used for CD4 naive and CD4 memory, two plates were used for CD8 naive, and one plate was used for CD8 memory. To estimate repertoire size and how much clonotype sharing occurs between individuals, the study deeply sequenced the blood TCR repertoires of about 5 healthy adults. Libraries were prepared and TCR repertoires were sequenced by different laboratories using diverse techniques, in order to increase sequencing depth and limit assay-specific biases. Leukapheresis yielded between about 0.9 and 10 billion PBMCs per donor.

The donors were healthy, HIV-negative adults who had no recently reported acute infections or vaccinations. Only Caucasian adults living in Nashville, Tennessee, USA were represented among the donors. Magnetic negative selection was used to enrich CD4+ T cells, after which naive cells were positively selected on CD45RA and the negative fraction became the memory subset. Blood was obtained by leukapheresis, after which PBMCs were separated by Ficoll-Histopaque density gradient centrifugation and cryopreserved in liquid nitrogen vapor phase. Analytical flow cytometry was used to check the purity and quantity of each magnetically sorted T cell population. Genomic DNA was isolated from every sorted fraction and measured by UV absorbance on a Nanodrop 2000c. The CDR3 sequence holds 13 residues, the cysteine and phenylalanine included. CDR3 DNA is the only sequence kept; it has 39 bases, read in frame from the first base. The germline V gene sets CDR1 to MDHEN and CDR2 to SYDVKM. The trim is 8 bases for V and 8 bases for J, with a gap of 15 bases between the germline ends.

Notes on this clone: Its recognized antigen is unknown. No base qualities exist here, and no much larger clone lies one base off it.

TCR CDR3 regions were amplified from genomic DNA by multiplex PCR using the deep immunoSEQ assay. Extracted genomic DNA from each cell subset was distributed evenly across all wells of several immunoSEQ 96-well plates, and each plate was treated as a replicate. For sorted subsets, each replicate PCR was loaded with approximately 190 ng genomic DNA, equivalent to approximately 33,000 T cell genomes. Purified libraries were quantified with a Qubit 3.0 fluorometer, sized on a Bioanalyzer 2100, and re-quantified with the KAPA Library Quantification kit. Every immunoSEQ 96-well plate was sequenced on a dedicated single-read 150-cycle Illumina NextSeq 550 flow cell. The authors' pipeline ran thus. Because the immunoSEQ output held only junctional sequences and lacked quality scores, the filtering could not match the filtering applied to full-length reads. To assign V/J genes and CDR3, sequences were annotated using PyIR, a Python wrapper for IgBLAST v1.9, with IMGT germline references. Reads were removed for weak V/J assignments (E-value above 1e-6), missing CDR3, stop codons, out-of-frame junctions, or ambiguous translated residues. V3J clonotypes were defined by identical inferred V gene, J gene, and CDR3 amino acid sequence. Percentage overlap between repertoires was computed as shared unique clonotypes divided by the size of the smaller repertoire. Repertoire richness was assessed with RTK rarefaction, the Chao1 estimator, and Recon v2.1 estimates of unobserved clonotypes. OLGA was used to compute generation probabilities for all TCRbeta clonotypes that the gDNA method yielded from a few donors. TCRdb retrieved this table from immuneACCESS and kept in-frame rearrangements only. Not all clones are present; in checked studies, unresolved V genes account for under half, and no reason is known for the remainder. V, J and clone size are taken as reported in that table, and D and trimming were inferred from the DNA itself. The sample table lists over 2 million clones, 85% to 95% of them with a count of one. The ten largest clones represent about 0.13% of the sample.

Here is what the overall study found, with its caveats: Incomplete sequencing was indicated by rarefaction of sorted-subset datasets, despite the large sequencing depth. Compared with non-shared clonotypes, the clonotypes found in all four sorted-subset donors had higher generation probabilities. Based on pairwise subsampling, the degree of clonotype sharing among donors was expected to be affected by sequencing depth. Naive subsets generally had larger estimated clonotype richness than memory subsets did. Because the study included a small number of donors, the genetic and exposure-history diversity represented was limited. Sampling was restricted to blood, and TCR repertoires in tissue are likely to differ from TCR repertoires in blood. Sharing across four donors was observed for about 5% of naive CD4, over 3% of naive CD8, about 2.3% of memory CD4, and about 0.39% of memory CD8 clonotypes.

The rearranged chain carries TRBV28 and TRBJ1-4, with TRBD1 perhaps the D gene, on 6 matching bases. The sequenced sample consisted of naive CD4+ T cells sorted from blood. This specimen's cell subset or site label, interpreted: CD45RA+ positively selected. The TCR was taken from a man younger than 35 in good health. The bases are TGTGCCAGCCACACTACCCAGGGGGAAAAACTGTTTTTT. Its translation is CASHTTQGEKLFF.